One sample yielded the 9 T cell receptor beta chains listed below, sequenced in a study of CD8+CD57+ T cells in acquired aplastic anemia. The study profiled TCR beta VDJ and CDR3 using genomic DNA as template. TCRdb processed the reads anew with MiXCR; each CDR3 protein has one entry. The repertoire includes under 350,000 distinct CDR3 sequences, 55% to 60% of them detected once, and approximately 8.2% sits in the top ten. Sequencing was carried out using sorted CD4+, CD8+, or CD8+CD57+ T cells (not recorded which) from PBMCs. The receptors come from a human donor with severe aplastic anemia or a healthy control (not recorded which).

The J gene is TRBJ2-2, the V gene TRBV10-3; 10 bases are shared with TRBD2. CDR3 size: 15 residues. V was pared by 4 bases and J by 7 bases, with 6 bases of the junction left unmatched. Germline loops: CDR1 ENHRY, CDR2 SYGVKD. The CDR3 here is CAISAERGGNGELFF. In DNA, the CDR3 is TGTGCCATCAGTGCCGAGCGGGGGGGCAACGGGGAGCTGTTTTTT.

V and J are TRBV15 and TRBJ2-2; TRBD1 might be the D (6 bases). This CDR3 is built from 16 residues. Trimming removed 5 bases from V and 2 bases from J, with 15 bases in between. Germline-derived CDR1 and CDR2 are LNHNV and YYDKDF (reference sequence). CDR3: CATSARDTRNTGELFF. CDR3 nucleotides: TGTGCCACCAGCGCCCGGGACACTCGAAACACCGGGGAGCTGTTTTTT.

This chain joins TRBV20-1 and TRBJ2-7; D might be TRBD1 (6 bases). This CDR3 is 13 amino acids long. V gave up 6 bases and J gave up 0 bases, with 12 bases separating them. Germline V CDR1 and CDR2: DFQATT, SNEGSKA (reference sequence). The CDR3 is CSAPTGSSYEQYF. The CDR3 DNA is TGCAGTGCGCCCACAGGGAGCTCCTACGAGCAGTACTTC.

There are many counts of this clonotype. The chain joins TRBV24-1 to TRBJ2-2, with D unclear. V lost 3 bases and J lost 5, with 15 bases in between. Germline V gene lookup returns CDR1 KGHDR and CDR2 SFDVKD. The CDR3 extends over 16 amino acids. The CDR3 DNA is TGTGCCACCAGTGATCTGAAACAAGGCTATACCGGGGAGCTGTTTTTT. Protein sequence: CATSDLKQGYTGELFF.

The chain carries TRBV10-2 and TRBJ2-1, with 7 positions matching TRBD1. CDR1 and CDR2 (germline): WSHSY, SAAADI. J was trimmed by 5 bases and V by 4 bases; bases with no gene match: 5. CDR3 length: 14 amino acids. The CDR3 spells CASSGTGAHNEQFF. CDR3 sequence (DNA): TGCGCCAGCAGTGGTACAGGGGCCCACAATGAGCAGTTCTTC.

This clonotype was observed a few times. This sequence joins TRBV20-1 and TRBJ2-5; maybe TRBD2 (6 bases). Trimming shortened V by 4 bases and J by 2 bases, and 20 bases separated the two germline ends. The CDR3 is 16 residues long. Germline V lookup: CDR1 DFQATT, CDR2 SNEGSKA (reference sequence). In DNA form, the CDR3 reads TGCAGTGCTACACCACTAGCCACCTCGGGGCAAGAGACCCAGTACTTC. Encoded protein: CSATPLATSGQETQYF.

Points on this clonotype: This may be a read error: a much more frequent sequence differs by one nucleotide. J is TRBJ2-1 and V is TRBV28, with D perhaps being TRBD1 or TRBD2 (5 bases each). V lost 8 bases, J lost 5 bases, and 16 bases lay in between. Germline V lookup: CDR1 MDHEN, CDR2 SYDVKM. This CDR3 is built from 14 residues. This CDR3 is CASLRDVSHNEQFF. CDR3 bases: TGTGCCAGCTTAAGGGACGTATCCCACAATGAGCAGTTCTTC.

This chain connects TRBV24-1 to TRBJ2-1; the D gene is possibly TRBD1 (5 bases). Trimming shortened V by 7 bases and J by 6 bases, and 15 bases separated the two germline ends. Germline V gene sequence: CDR1 KGHDR, CDR2 SFDVKD. CDR3 length: 14 residues. CDR3 nucleotides: TGTGCCACCAGCAAGACAGCTAATGGCAATGAGCAGTTCTTC. The encoded protein is CATSKTANGNEQFF.

This clonotype was seen a few times. V usage is TRBV5-4 and J usage is TRBJ2-7; 8 bases fit TRBD1. J lost 5 bases, V lost 2 bases, and 6 bases had no gene match. The CDR3 runs to 14 residues. Germline CDR1 and CDR2: SGHNT and YYREEE (reference sequence). The CDR3 region is CASSFGQGTDEQYF. In DNA form, the CDR3 reads TGTGCCAGCAGCTTCGGACAGGGTACCGACGAGCAGTACTTC.